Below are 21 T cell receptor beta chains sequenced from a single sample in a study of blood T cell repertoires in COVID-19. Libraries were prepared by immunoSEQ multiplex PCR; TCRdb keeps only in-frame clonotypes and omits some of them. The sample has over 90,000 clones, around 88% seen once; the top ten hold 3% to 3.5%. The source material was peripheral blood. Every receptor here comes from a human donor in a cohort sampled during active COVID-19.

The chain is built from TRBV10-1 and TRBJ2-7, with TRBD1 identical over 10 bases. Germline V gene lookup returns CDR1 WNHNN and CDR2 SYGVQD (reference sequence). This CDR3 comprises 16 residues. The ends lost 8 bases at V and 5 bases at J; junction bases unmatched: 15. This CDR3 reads CASHSPPGQGYHEQYF. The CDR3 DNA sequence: TGCGCCAGCCATTCCCCCCCGGGACAGGGGTACCACGAGCAGTACTTC.

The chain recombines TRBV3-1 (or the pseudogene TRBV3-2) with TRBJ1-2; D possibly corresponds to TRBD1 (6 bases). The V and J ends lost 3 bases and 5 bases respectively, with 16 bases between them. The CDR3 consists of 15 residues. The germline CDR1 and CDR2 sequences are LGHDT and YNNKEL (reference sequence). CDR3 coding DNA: TGTGCCAGCAGCCATGCGGACAGATCGAGGTATGGCTACACCTTC. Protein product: CASSHADRSRYGYTF.

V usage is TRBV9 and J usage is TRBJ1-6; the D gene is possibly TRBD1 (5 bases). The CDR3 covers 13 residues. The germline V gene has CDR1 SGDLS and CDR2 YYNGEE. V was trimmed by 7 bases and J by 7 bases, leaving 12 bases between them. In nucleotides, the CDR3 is TGTGCCAGCGCCTTGGGGCAGAATTCACCCCTCCACTTT. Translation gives CASALGQNSPLHF.

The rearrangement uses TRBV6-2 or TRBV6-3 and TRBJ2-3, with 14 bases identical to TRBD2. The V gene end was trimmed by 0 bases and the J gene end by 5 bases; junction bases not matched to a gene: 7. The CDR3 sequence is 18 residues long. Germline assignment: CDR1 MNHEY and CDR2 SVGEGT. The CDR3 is CASSYSRTSGGPRDTQYF. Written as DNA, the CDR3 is TGTGCCAGCAGTTACTCTCGGACTAGCGGGGGGCCCCGAGATACGCAGTATTTT.

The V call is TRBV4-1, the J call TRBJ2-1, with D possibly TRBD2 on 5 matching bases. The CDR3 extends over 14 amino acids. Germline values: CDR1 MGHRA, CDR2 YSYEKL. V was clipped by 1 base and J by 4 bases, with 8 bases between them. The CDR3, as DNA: TGCGCCAGCAGCCAAGGTCGGGGTTACAATGAGCAGTTCTTC. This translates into CASSQGRGYNEQFF.

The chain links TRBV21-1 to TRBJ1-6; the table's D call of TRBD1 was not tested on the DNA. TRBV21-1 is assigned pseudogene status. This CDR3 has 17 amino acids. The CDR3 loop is CASSPRDTRRRNSPLHF. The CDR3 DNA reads TGTGCCAGCAGCCCCCGGGACACCAGGAGGAGGAATTCACCCCTCCACTTT.

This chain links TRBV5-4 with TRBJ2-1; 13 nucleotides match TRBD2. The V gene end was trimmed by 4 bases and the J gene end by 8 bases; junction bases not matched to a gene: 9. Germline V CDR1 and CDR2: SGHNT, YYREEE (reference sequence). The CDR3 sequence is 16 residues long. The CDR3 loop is CASSLRTSGSGDEQFF. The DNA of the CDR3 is TGTGCCAGCAGCCTCCGGACTAGCGGGAGTGGAGATGAGCAGTTCTTC.

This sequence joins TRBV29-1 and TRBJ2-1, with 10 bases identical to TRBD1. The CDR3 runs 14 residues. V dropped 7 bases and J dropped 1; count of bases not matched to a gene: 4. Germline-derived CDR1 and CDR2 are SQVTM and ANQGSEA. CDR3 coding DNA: TGCAGCGGGGGACAGGGGACATCCTACAATGAGCAGTTCTTC. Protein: CSGGQGTSYNEQFF.

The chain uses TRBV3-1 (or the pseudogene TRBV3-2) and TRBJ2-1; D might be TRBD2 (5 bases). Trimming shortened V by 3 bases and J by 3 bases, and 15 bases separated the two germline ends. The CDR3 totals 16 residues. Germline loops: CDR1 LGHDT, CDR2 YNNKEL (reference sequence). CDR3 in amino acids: CASSQDGKLGYNEQFF. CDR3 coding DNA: TGTGCCAGCAGCCAGGACGGGAAGCTAGGCTACAATGAGCAGTTCTTC.

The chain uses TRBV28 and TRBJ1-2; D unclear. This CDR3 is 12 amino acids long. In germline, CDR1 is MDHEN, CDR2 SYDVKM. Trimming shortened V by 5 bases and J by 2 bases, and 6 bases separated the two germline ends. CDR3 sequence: CASSLLNYGYTF. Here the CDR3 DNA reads TGTGCCAGCAGTCTTTTGAACTATGGCTACACCTTC.

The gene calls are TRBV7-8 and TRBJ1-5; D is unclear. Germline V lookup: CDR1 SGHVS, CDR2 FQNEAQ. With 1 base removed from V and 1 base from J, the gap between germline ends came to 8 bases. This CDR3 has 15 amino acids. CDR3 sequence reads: CASSLVRGSNQPQHF. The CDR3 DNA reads TGTGCCAGCAGCTTAGTAAGAGGCAGCAATCAGCCCCAGCATTTT.

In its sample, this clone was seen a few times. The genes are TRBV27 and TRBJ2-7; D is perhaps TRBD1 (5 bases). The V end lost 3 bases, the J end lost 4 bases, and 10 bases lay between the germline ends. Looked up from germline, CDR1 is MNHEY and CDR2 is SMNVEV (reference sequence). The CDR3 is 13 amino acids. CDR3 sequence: CASSFLYRYEQYF. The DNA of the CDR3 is TGTGCCAGCAGTTTCCTCTACAGGTACGAGCAGTACTTC.

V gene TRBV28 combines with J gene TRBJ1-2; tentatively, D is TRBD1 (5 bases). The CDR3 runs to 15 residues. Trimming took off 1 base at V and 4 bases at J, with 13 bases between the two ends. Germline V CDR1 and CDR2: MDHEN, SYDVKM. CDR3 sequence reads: CASSLSAGRIYGYTF. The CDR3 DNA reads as TGTGCCAGCAGTTTATCGGCAGGGCGGATCTATGGCTACACCTTC.

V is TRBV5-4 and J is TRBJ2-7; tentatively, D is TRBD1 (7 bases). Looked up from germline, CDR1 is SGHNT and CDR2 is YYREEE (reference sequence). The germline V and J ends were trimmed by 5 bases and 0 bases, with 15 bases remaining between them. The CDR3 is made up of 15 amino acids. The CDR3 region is CASSKQGGLSYEQYF. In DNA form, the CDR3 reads TGTGCCAGCAGTAAGCAGGGGGGCCTCTCCTACGAGCAGTACTTC. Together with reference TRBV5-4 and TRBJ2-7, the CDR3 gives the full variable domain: ETGVTQSPTHLIKTRGQQVTLRCSSQSGHNTVSWYQQALGQGPQFIFQYYREEENGRGNFPPRFSGLQFPNYSSELNVNALELDDSALYLCASSKQGGLSYEQYFGPGTRLTVT.

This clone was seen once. The CDR3 spells CASSEWSSGTQNIQYF. CDR3 coding DNA: TGTGCCAGCAGTGAATGGTCTAGCGGGACCCAAAACATTCAGTACTTC. The chain has TRBV6-1 and TRBJ2-4, with 9 bases lining up with TRBD2. Germline V CDR1 and CDR2: MNHNS, SASEGT. The junction had 7 bases not matched to a gene; V was cut back by 2 bases and J by 5 bases. The CDR3 spans 16 residues.

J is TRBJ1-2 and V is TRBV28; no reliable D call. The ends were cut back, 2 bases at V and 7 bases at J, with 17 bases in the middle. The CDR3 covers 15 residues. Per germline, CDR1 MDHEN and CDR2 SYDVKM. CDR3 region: CASSLRWRALSGYTF. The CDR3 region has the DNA TGTGCCAGCAGTTTAAGATGGCGGGCCTTGAGTGGCTACACCTTC.

The CDR3 sequence: CASSLGGGRETQYF. CDR3 nucleotide sequence: TGTGCCAGCAGCTTAGGGGGGGGCCGAGAGACCCAGTACTTC. The rearrangement links TRBV7-2 to TRBJ2-5, with a possible D match to TRBD2 (7 bases). The CDR3 is made up of 14 amino acids. V lost 1 base and J 4 bases, leaving 10 bases between the germline ends. Germline V gene sequence: CDR1 SGHTA, CDR2 FQGNSA.

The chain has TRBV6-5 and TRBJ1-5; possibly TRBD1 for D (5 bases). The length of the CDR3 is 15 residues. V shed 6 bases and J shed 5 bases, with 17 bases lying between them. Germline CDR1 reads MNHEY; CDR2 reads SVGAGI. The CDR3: CASRLLGTGDQPQHF. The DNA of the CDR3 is TGTGCCAGCAGACTTCTAGGGACGGGAGATCAGCCCCAGCATTTT.

CDR3 residues: CASSSLLAGVTLNEQFF. In nucleotides, the CDR3 is TGTGCCAGCAGTTCCCTTTTAGCGGGAGTTACCCTCAATGAGCAGTTCTTC. V gene TRBV6-2 or TRBV6-3 combines with J gene TRBJ2-1, with 9 bases lining up with TRBD2. J gave up 6 bases and V 4 bases, and 13 bases lay outside the gene matches. The CDR3 runs 17 residues. Looked up from germline, CDR1 is MNHEY and CDR2 is SVGEGT.

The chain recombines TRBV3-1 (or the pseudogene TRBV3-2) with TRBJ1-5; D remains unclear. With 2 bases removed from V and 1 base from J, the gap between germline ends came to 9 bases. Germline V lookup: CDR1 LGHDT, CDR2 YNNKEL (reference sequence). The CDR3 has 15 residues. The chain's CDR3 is CASSQNPVSNQPQHF. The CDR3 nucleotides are TGTGCCAGCAGCCAAAATCCCGTCAGCAATCAGCCCCAGCATTTT.

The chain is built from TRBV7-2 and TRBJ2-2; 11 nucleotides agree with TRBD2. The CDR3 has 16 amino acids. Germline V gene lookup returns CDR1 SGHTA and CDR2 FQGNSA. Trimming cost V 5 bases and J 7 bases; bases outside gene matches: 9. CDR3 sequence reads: CASSLSSGGAGGELFF. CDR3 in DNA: TGTGCCAGCAGCCTGAGTAGCGGGGGGGCTGGCGGGGAGCTGTTTTTT. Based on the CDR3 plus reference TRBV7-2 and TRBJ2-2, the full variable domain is GAGVSQSPSNKVTEKGKDVELRCDPISGHTALYWYRQSLGQGLEFLIYFQGNSAPDKSGLPSDRFSAERTGGSVSTLTIQRTQQEDSAVYLCASSLSSGGAGGELFFGEGSRLTVL.